This T cell receptor (beta chain) originates from a study of blood T cell repertoires in COVID-19. Clinical histories supplied by participants themselves formed the basis of cohort assignment. Either two negative PCRs, clearance, or symptom resolution qualified Cohort 3 donors as recovered. This CDR3 region has 16 residues. J gave up 10 bases and V 2 bases, and 10 bases lay outside the gene matches. In germline, CDR1 is SGDLS, CDR2 YYNGEE. Clones were sequenced by immunoSEQ multiplex PCR, and TCRdb holds only the in-frame ones, with some missing. The table has approximately 440,000 clones, 90% seen once.

The sequenced sample consisted of PBMCs or T cells enriched from blood (not recorded which). The chain recombines TRBV9 with TRBJ1-6, with 9 bases fitting TRBD1. The origin of this receptor is a man between 18 and 35 years old who had recovered from COVID-19. Here the CDR3 DNA reads TGTGCCAGCAGCGTCGAGGAGACAGGGGGGTGGTCACCCCTCCACTTT. Its protein product is CASSVEETGGWSPLHF.